This T cell receptor delta chain was sequenced during a study of γδ T cells in repeated Plasmodium falciparum infection. Whole-study context: Donors were malaria-exposed Malian children or age- and gender-matched Australian children. Four controlled malaria infections with P. falciparum NF54 spanned around 91 weeks.

TCRdb re-identified clones in the multiplex PCR reads via CATT. The profile covers 90,000 to 95,000 delta-chain clones, with 0.9% to 1% appearing a single time and over 8.5% taken by the ten largest. This clone was observed at least ten times. Its antigen is not known. A far more abundant clone sits one base away, making this likely a read error. Other DNA sequences in the same sample also yield this CDR3. CDR3 length equals 18 residues. The germline CDR1 and CDR2 sequences are GEAIGNYY and EKD. Bulk repertoires came from Vgamma9/Vdelta2+ or Vdelta2-negative gammadelta T cells flow-sorted from PBMC. Whole-study findings and limits: Compared with Australian children, Malian Vdelta2-negative repertoires seemed more clonal, less diverse, less shared.

Material: gamma-delta T cells from blood. The chain uses TRDV2 and TRDJ1; the match to TRDD3 covers 13 bases. The receptor was isolated from a pool of human donors (malaria-infected and uninfected, not separated). The CDR3 loop is CACDTLLGDTRYTDKLIF. CDR3 bases: TGTGCCTGTGACACTTTACTGGGGGATACGCGGTACACCGATAAACTCATCTTC.